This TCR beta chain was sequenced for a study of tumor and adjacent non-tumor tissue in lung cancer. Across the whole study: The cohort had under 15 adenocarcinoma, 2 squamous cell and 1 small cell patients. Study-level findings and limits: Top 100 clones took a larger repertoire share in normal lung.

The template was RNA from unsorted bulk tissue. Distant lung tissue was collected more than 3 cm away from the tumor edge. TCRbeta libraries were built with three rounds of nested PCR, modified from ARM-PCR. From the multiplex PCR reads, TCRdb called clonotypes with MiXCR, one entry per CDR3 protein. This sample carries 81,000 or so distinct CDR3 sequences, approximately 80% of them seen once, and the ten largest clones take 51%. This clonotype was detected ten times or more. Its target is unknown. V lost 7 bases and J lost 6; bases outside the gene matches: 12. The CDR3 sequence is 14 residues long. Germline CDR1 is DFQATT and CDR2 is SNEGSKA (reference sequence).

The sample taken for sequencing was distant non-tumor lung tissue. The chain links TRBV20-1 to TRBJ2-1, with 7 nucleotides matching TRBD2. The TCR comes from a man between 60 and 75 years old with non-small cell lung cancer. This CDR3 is CSVRLGGSSNEQFF. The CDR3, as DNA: TGCAGTGTCCGGTTGGGAGGGAGTAGCAATGAGCAGTTCTTC.